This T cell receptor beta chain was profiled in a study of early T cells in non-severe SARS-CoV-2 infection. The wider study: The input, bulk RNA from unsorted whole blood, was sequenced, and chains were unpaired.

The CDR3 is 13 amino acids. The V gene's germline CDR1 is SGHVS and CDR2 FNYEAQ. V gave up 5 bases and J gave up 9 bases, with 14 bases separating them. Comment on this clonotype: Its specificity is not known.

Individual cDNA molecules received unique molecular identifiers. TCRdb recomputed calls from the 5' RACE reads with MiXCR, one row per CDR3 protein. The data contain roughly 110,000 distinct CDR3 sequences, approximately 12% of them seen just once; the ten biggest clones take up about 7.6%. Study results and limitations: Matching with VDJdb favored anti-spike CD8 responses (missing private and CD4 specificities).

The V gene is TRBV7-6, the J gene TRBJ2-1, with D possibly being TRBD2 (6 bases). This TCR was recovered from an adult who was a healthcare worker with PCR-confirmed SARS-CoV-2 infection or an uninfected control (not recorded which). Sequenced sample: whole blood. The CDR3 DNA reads TGTGCCAGCAGCGACGGGAGTAGCCTTGAGCAGTTCTTC. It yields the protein CASSDGSSLEQFF.